This T cell receptor (beta chain) was identified in a study of blood T cell repertoires in COVID-19. Background on the study: Specimens from acute and convalescent COVID-19 originated in the United States, Italy and Spain. Sources were T cells, B-cell-depleted T cells, or PBMCs; the material itself was cDNA or gDNA.

Authors' processing steps: Amplification from reference gene primers served as the basis for estimated nucleated cell counts. The protocol was immunoSEQ multiplex PCR, while the TCRdb copy is restricted to in-frame clones and leaves out a portion. D and trimming come from the DNA, and the V and J calls and clone size come from that table. The sample yields some 400,000 clones, more than 85% seen once. The junction had 9 bases not matched to a gene; V was cut back by 4 bases and J by 3 bases. The germline V gene encodes CDR1 MDHEN and CDR2 SYDVKM. The CDR3 has 16 residues. The specimen was peripheral blood. The rearrangement links TRBV28 to TRBJ1-5; 7 bases match TRBD1. This sequence originates from a human donor in a cohort sampled during active COVID-19. For the CDR3, the DNA is TGTGCCAGCAGTTCCCCGCTTGGACAGGACAATCAGCCCCAGCATTTT. Translating it yields CASSSPLGQDNQPQHF. The entire variable domain, with the rest obtained from reference TRBV28 and TRBJ1-5, is as follows: DVKVTQSSRYLVKRTGEKVFLECVQDMDHENMFWYRQDPGLGLRLIYFSYDVKMKEKGDIPEGYSVSREKKERFSLILESASTNQTSMYLCASSSPLGQDNQPQHFGDGTRLSIL.